Only a few counts were recorded for the clone carrying this T cell receptor beta chain. Its antigen remains unidentified. Germline loops: CDR1 SGHVS, CDR2 FQNEAQ. This CDR3 region has 13 residues. The V gene lost 1 base and the J gene lost 8 bases, with 9 bases spanning the gap. The data belong to a study of beta chain features in type 1 diabetes. The wider study: In all, approximately 100,000,000 sorted cells from all samples were analyzed.

Overall study results and limits: cDNA-based reads could over-represent cells with high TCR expression. Moderate but significant shortening of TCRB CDR3s was recorded in all four CD4+ subsets from Type 1 diabetes patients.

Every bit of the isolated RNA underwent reverse transcription, so sequencing read expressed TCRB transcripts. Produced via immunoSEQ multiplex PCR; TCRdb's table is partial and in-frame only. The repertoire consists of more than 100,000 clones, with around 9% occurring once and the leading ten covering around 0.75%. This TCR derives from a man aged 30 to 45 with type 1 diabetes. The sequencing input was central memory CD4+ T cells from blood. This sequence joins TRBV7-8 and TRBJ2-1, with no clear D. CDR3 coding DNA: TGTGCCAGCAGCTTAGGGGCGTTCGATGAGCAGTTCTTC. Amino acid sequence: CASSLGAFDEQFF.